The clone carrying this TCR beta chain was picked up a small number of times. V was shortened by 6 bases and J by 7 bases, with 13 bases between the two germline ends. CDR1 is ENHRY, CDR2 SYGVKD, per germline. The CDR3 consists of 14 residues. RNA transcripts were the source from which TCR beta CDR3 regions were amplified. Following a first-round RT-PCR that used HTBI primers, a second-round multiplex PCR was carried out. TCRdb fed the multiplex PCR reads into MiXCR, producing one record per CDR3 protein. The table has roughly 410,000 distinct CDR3 sequences, less than 20% seen once. These data originate in a study of Graves' ophthalmopathy and Graves' hyperthyroidism.

The receptor's source is a woman aged 18 to 35 with stable Graves' hyperthyroidism. The sample comprised peripheral blood. The chain carries TRBV10-3 and TRBJ1-6, with unresolved D. CDR3 protein: CAIRRTEENSPLHF. The CDR3 DNA sequence: TGTGCCATCAGGCGGACGGAAGAGAATTCACCCCTCCACTTT.